The rows below give T cell receptor beta chains drawn from one sample of a study of T cells in Graves' hyperthyroidism and ophthalmopathy. TCRdb reprocessed the multiplex PCR reads with MiXCR, giving one entry per CDR3 protein. The repertoire holds hundreds of thousands of distinct CDR3 sequences, with approximately 40% as singletons. Sequencing was performed on blood. The receptors shown here come from a man between 18 and 35 years old with Graves' hyperthyroidism. Each CDR3 is given with its conserved first and last residue. The D gene is left open where the match is weak. Clone size is shown for a subset of rows, as once, few, many or a class of expanded clone.

clone_size	v_call	j_call	d_call	cdr3_aa	cdr3_nt
-	TRBV5-6	TRBJ1-2	TRBD1	CASSLGQGVGYGYTF	TGTGCCAGCAGCTTGGGACAGGGGGTGGGCTATGGCTACACCTTC
-	TRBV12-3/TRBV12-4	TRBJ2-7	TRBD1	CASSIEQGSYEQYF	TGTGCCAGCAGTATCGAACAGGGGTCGTACGAGCAGTACTTC
-	TRBV20-1	TRBJ2-5	TRBD1	CSARQQGIQYF	TGCAGTGCTAGACAACAGGGGATCCAGTACTTC
many	TRBV2	TRBJ1-5	-	CASSEGIRNQPQHF	TGTGCCAGCAGTGAAGGGATTCGGAATCAGCCCCAGCATTTT
many	TRBV10-1	TRBJ1-1	-	CASSESAQGSTEAFF	TGCGCCAGCAGTGAGTCGGCGCAGGGGTCCACTGAAGCTTTCTTT
-	TRBV5-5	TRBJ1-5	-	CASSLGYDSNQPQHF	TGTGCCAGCAGCTTGGGTTATGATAGCAATCAGCCCCAGCATTTT
many	TRBV29-1	TRBJ1-1	TRBD1	CSVTTGAYTEAFF	TGCAGCGTGACGACAGGGGCATACACTGAAGCTTTCTTT
many	TRBV9	TRBJ1-1	-	CASSVGAGEGTEAFF	TGTGCCAGCAGCGTAGGAGCAGGGGAGGGGACTGAAGCTTTCTTT
many	TRBV10-3	TRBJ2-7	-	CAISGTRADEQYF	TGTGCCATCAGCGGGACGAGGGCGGACGAGCAGTACTTC
-	TRBV2	TRBJ1-5	-	CASSWGGRPNSNQPQHF	TGTGCCAGCAGTTGGGGAGGCAGGCCGAATAGCAATCAGCCCCAGCATTTT
few	TRBV7-8	TRBJ1-1	TRBD1	CASRSRTGGKTEAFF	TGTGCCAGCAGAAGTAGGACAGGGGGTAAAACTGAAGCTTTCTTT
-	TRBV2	TRBJ1-5	-	CASSVPRGPQHF	TGTGCCAGCAGTGTGCCCAGGGGGCCCCAGCATTTT
-	TRBV11-2	TRBJ1-1	TRBD1	CASSRLGQGNGEAFF	TGCGCCAGCAGCCGATTGGGACAGGGGAATGGTGAAGCTTTCTTT
many	TRBV7-2	TRBJ2-2	TRBD2	CASSLAGGHTGELFF	TGTGCCAGCAGCTTGGCGGGAGGGCACACCGGGGAGCTGTTTTTT
few	TRBV9	TRBJ2-5	-	CASSVALGGLETQYF	TGTGCCAGCAGCGTAGCACTCGGGGGCCTAGAGACCCAGTACTTC
many	TRBV12-3/TRBV12-4	TRBJ2-2	-	CASSLLPGELFF	TGTGCCAGCAGTTTACTCCCCGGGGAGCTGTTTTTT